This TCR beta chain came from a study of blood T cell repertoires in COVID-19. Study-wide background: Resolution of symptoms, clearance, or two negative PCRs was present in recovered Cohort 3 donors. Acute and convalescent COVID-19 specimens originated in the United States, Italy and Spain. The analysed material was cDNA or gDNA that came from T cells, B-cell-depleted T cells, or PBMCs.

CDR3 length: 16 residues. Cohorts were determined from participant-reported clinical history. The method was immunoSEQ multiplex PCR; TCRdb's version includes in-frame clones alone and lacks a portion of them. Among fewer than 350,000 clones listed, more than 75% were seen once. The sequence was obtained from a woman aged 55-70 years in a cohort exposed to, infected with or recovered from COVID-19 (not recorded which). The specimen was PBMCs or T cells enriched from blood (not recorded which). The chain carries TRBV21-1 and TRBJ2-3; TRBD2, as called in the table, went unchecked against the DNA. TRBV21-1 is a listed pseudogene. CDR3 residues: CASSKELIESTDTQYF. The CDR3, as DNA: TGTGCCAGCAGCAAAGAGCTAATAGAGAGCACAGATACGCAGTATTTT.